This T cell receptor (beta chain) was captured by sequencing in a study of tumor-infiltrating lymphocytes in primary liver carcinoma. Points from the study as a whole: For tumor-adjacent and tumor-blood pairs, overlap was less than that seen for tumor region pairs.

This clonotype has a handful of counts. The antigen is unknown. CDR1 is SGHNT, CDR2 YYREEE, per germline (reference sequence). V lost 0 bases, J lost 5 bases, and 1 base stayed unmatched. This CDR3 comprises 14 residues. For blood RNA, unsorted whole blood served as the source, and germline DNA was extracted too. TCR beta cDNA was reverse-transcribed from approximately 0.45 ug of total RNA. The reaction used a constant-region primer and ProtoScript II reverse transcriptase. Three nested multiplex PCR rounds, a slightly modified ARM-PCR method, built the TCR beta libraries. The first two PCR rounds used TRBV1-TRBV30 forward primers with a C-beta reverse primer, 10 to 11 cycles each. Via MiXCR, TCRdb re-called the multiplex PCR reads, giving one row per CDR3 protein. The sample shows 330,000 or so distinct CDR3 sequences, 65% of them seen only once.

This clonotype was obtained from a man aged 40-50 years with primary liver carcinoma and hepatitis B virus infection. The rearrangement links TRBV5-4 to TRBJ2-5; 10 nucleotides align to TRBD2. Sequenced material: peripheral blood. The CDR3 loop reads CASSLVSGRETQYF. CDR3 bases: TGTGCCAGCAGCTTGGTTAGCGGGAGGGAGACCCAGTACTTC. Combining the CDR3 with reference TRBV5-4 and TRBJ2-5 gives the whole variable domain ETGVTQSPTHLIKTRGQQVTLRCSSQSGHNTVSWYQQALGQGPQFIFQYYREEENGRGNFPPRFSGLQFPNYSSELNVNALELDDSALYLCASSLVSGRETQYFGPGTRLLVL.